This T cell receptor beta chain was recorded in a study of OX40 agonist ivuxolimab in advanced cancers. Looking at the study overall: Patients treated during dose escalation were battling hepatocellular carcinoma, melanoma, renal cell or head and neck cancer. Prior anti-PD-1, anti-PD-L1 or anti-CTLA-4 therapy did not bar entry, and more than 35% had some. Study-level points and caveats: Both blood CD4+ and CD8+ T cells showed clonal growth by week 6 at 0.1 to 3.0 mg/kg.

Only in-frame clones appear in the TCRdb table, and some are missing; sequencing was by immunoSEQ multiplex PCR. This table has about 100,000 clones, approximately 89% appearing once. This clone appeared once. Its antigen is undetermined. Germline V gene data show CDR1 as SNHLY and CDR2 as FYNNEI. This CDR3 has 14 amino acids. With 7 bases clipped from V and 6 bases from J, the junction kept 6 bases outside the gene matches. This chain connects TRBV2 to TRBJ2-1; the match to TRBD2 covers 10 bases. This receptor was taken from an adult with an advanced solid tumor such as melanoma, head and neck, liver or kidney cancer. Here the sequenced sample was CD4+ or CD8+ T cells sorted from blood, taken in a trial of the OX40 agonist ivuxolimab. As DNA, the CDR3 is TGTGCCAGCAAAACTAGCGGGACTGGCAATGAGCAGTTCTTC. Translated: CASKTSGTGNEQFF.